The text below deals with one T cell receptor (beta chain). Its specificity is not known. Germline lookup yields CDR1 MNHEY and CDR2 SMNVEV (reference sequence). There are 15 residues in the CDR3. This sample was included in a study of cytomegalovirus exposure and HLA in healthy donors. Study overall: In terms of ancestry, the Caucasian-associated cluster contained roughly 80% of the 350 to 450 genotyped donors. Study-level findings and limits: Sequencing had likely introduced a cluster of highly shared sequence variants as an artifact. The productive fraction for most TCR beta V segments was about 87% or about 30% in an earlier analysis.

It was with 60 Vbeta and 13 Jbeta primers that the PCR ran. TCRdb's copy holds only in-frame clones and misses some; the assay was immunoSEQ multiplex PCR. The profile shows roughly 120,000 clones, 60% to 80% of them singletons. The TCR comes from a man aged 50 to 59 in good health and CMV-seropositive. This rearrangement joins TRBV27 to TRBJ2-5; TRBD1 aligns across 9 bases. The DNA end is more similar to TRBJ2-7, so the J call may be wrong. Sample: PBMCs. CDR3 sequence reads: CASSGVGTGKYEQYF. The CDR3 coding sequence is TGTGCCAGCAGTGGCGTCGGGACAGGGAAGTACGAGCAGTACTTC.